The rows below give T cell receptor beta chains drawn from one sample of a study of blood T cells in healthy people across ages. From the 5' RACE reads, TCRdb called clonotypes with MiXCR, one entry per CDR3 protein. This table has roughly 1.6 million distinct CDR3 sequences, approximately 32% appearing once. What was sequenced was blood. These TCRs come from a woman aged 25 to 39 in good health. CDR3s include the opening cysteine and the closing phenylalanine or tryptophan. Fields, in order: clone size, J gene, V gene, D gene, CDR3 DNA, CDR3 protein. The D gene is left open where the match is weak. Clone size is given for some rows only: seen once, a few or many times, or a class if the clone is expanded.

>-|TRBJ2-3|TRBV11-2|-
TGTGCCAGCAGCTTAGGGGCTGGACTGAGCACAGATACGCAGTATTTT
CASSLGAGLSTDTQYF
>few|TRBJ1-2|TRBV27|-
TGTGCCAGCAGTTTACGGACACCCAAATACTATGGCTACACCTTC
CASSLRTPKYYGYTF
>many|TRBJ2-1|TRBV4-1|-
TGCGCCAGCAGCCAAGAGCCAGCGACCAATGAGCAGTTCTTC
CASSQEPATNEQFF
>-|TRBJ2-3|TRBV10-3|-
TGTGCCATCCGCGATGGGCGTACAGATACGCGGTATTTT
CAIRDGRTDTRYF
>few|TRBJ2-1|TRBV10-3|TRBD2
TGTGCCATCAGTACCCGGACTAGTACCTACAATGAGCAGTTCTTC
CAISTRTSTYNEQFF
>-|TRBJ2-3|TRBV7-2|-
TGTGCCAGCAGCCAAAGGAGACTTTCTAGCACAGATACGCAGTATTTT
CASSQRRLSSTDTQYF
>once|TRBJ2-3|TRBV2|-
TGTGCCAGCACCGCAAGGGGCGGCCGGCCAGATACGCAGTATTTT
CASTARGGRPDTQYF
>-|TRBJ2-7|TRBV6-1|TRBD2
TGTGCCAGCAGTGAACGGCCCCGGACTAGGACAACCTACGAGCAGTACTTC
CASSERPRTRTTYEQYF
>-|TRBJ2-7|TRBV6-1|-
TGTGCCAGCAATTCAAACGAGCAGTACTTC
CASNSNEQYF
>few|TRBJ2-7|TRBV9|TRBD2
TGTGCCGGCAGCGTAACGGGACTAGCGCCCTACGAGCAGTACTTC
CAGSVTGLAPYEQYF
>many|TRBJ2-5|TRBV6-6|-
TGTGCCAGCAGCTACCGTGTGTTGGAGACCCAGTACTTC
CASSYRVLETQYF
>-|TRBJ1-1|TRBV29-1|-
TGCAGCGTTGAAGATCCCGGGTACACTGAAGCTTTCTTT
CSVEDPGYTEAFF
>-|TRBJ2-3|TRBV7-2|-
TGTGCCAGCAGCCCCGACCCTTTTGGGGATACGCAGTATTTT
CASSPDPFGDTQYF
>few|TRBJ2-7|TRBV3-1|TRBD1
TGTGCCAGCAGCCAAGATCGGCAGGGGGCATACGAGCAGTACTTC
CASSQDRQGAYEQYF
>-|TRBJ1-2|TRBV11-2|-
TGTGCCAGCAGCTTAGGGGGTTCGGGCGCGGGGGGCTACACCTTC
CASSLGGSGAGGYTF
>-|TRBJ2-2|TRBV4-2|-
TGTGCCAGCAGCCCCGCAGGGGACCTACCCCGGGAGCTGTTTTTT
CASSPAGDLPRELFF
>few|TRBJ2-3|TRBV3-1|-
TGTGCCAGCAGCCCCTCGGGGACCCATACGCAGTATTTT
CASSPSGTHTQYF
>-|TRBJ2-7|TRBV28|-
TGTGCCAGCAGTTTTCCGGGCGAAACCTACGAGCAGTACTTC
CASSFPGETYEQYF
>-|TRBJ1-2|TRBV7-3|TRBD1
TGTGCCAGCAGCTCAGGGACAGGAGACAACTATGGCTACACCTTC
CASSSGTGDNYGYTF
>-|TRBJ2-1|TRBV20-1|TRBD2
TGCAGTGCTAGAGATGTTCCTAGCGGGGGGAATGAGCAGTTCTTC
CSARDVPSGGNEQFF
>few|TRBJ1-1|TRBV4-1|-
TGCGCCAGCAGCCAAGAGGGGGTAGGGGCTCACACTGAAGCTTTCTTT
CASSQEGVGAHTEAFF
>few|TRBJ2-1|TRBV20-1|-
TGCAGTGCTACCGGGGGCTATCATGAGCAGTTCTTC
CSATGGYHEQFF
>few|TRBJ2-3|TRBV20-1|TRBD2
TGCAGTGCTAACTTACTAGCGGGGGGGCCGACAGATACGCAGTATTTT
CSANLLAGGPTDTQYF
>few|TRBJ2-1|TRBV7-2|-
TGTGCCAGCAGCTTACCGAGGGGGGAGCCCGGGGTGCAGTTCTTC
CASSLPRGEPGVQFF
>-|TRBJ2-1|TRBV12-3/TRBV12-4|-
TGTGCCAGCAGTTTGTTCCCCGCTAATAAAGATGAGCAGTTCTTC
CASSLFPANKDEQFF
>-|TRBJ2-5|TRBV21-1|-
TGTGCCAGCAGCACAAGACAGGGAATAGCACAAGAGACCCAGTACTTC
CASSTRQGIAQETQYF
>-|TRBJ2-3|TRBV27|-
TGTGCCAGCAGTTTAAATGGACTAAACACAGATACGCAGTATTTT
CASSLNGLNTDTQYF
>-|TRBJ2-7|TRBV2|-
TGTGCCAGCAGCACCCCAGGGGGGACCTACGAGCAGTACTTC
CASSTPGGTYEQYF
>-|TRBJ1-2|TRBV5-6|-
TGTGCCAGCAGCTTGGGATTGGCCAGGGGCCCCTATGGCTACACCTTC
CASSLGLARGPYGYTF
>-|TRBJ1-4|TRBV29-1|-
TGCAGCGCCCTGACGAGGGGGGAAAAACTGTTTTTT
CSALTRGEKLFF
>once|TRBJ2-6|TRBV9|-
TGTGCCAGCAGCAGACAGGTATCTGGGGCCAACCTCCTGACTTTC
CASSRQVSGANLLTF
>-|TRBJ2-2|TRBV2|-
TGTGCCTCAGCAGGAGACACCGGGGAGCTGTTTTTT
CASAGDTGELFF
>-|TRBJ2-3|TRBV7-9|TRBD2
TGTGCCAGCAGCAGCCGCGGGGGGGAAATGGCGCAGTATTTT
CASSSRGGEMAQYF
>-|TRBJ2-1|TRBV24-1|-
TGTGCCACCAGTGAAGTCATAAGGGGGGTAGGTGAGCAGTTCTTC
CATSEVIRGVGEQFF
>-|TRBJ1-1|TRBV7-6|TRBD1
TGTGCCAGCGGGACGGGACAGGGGGCCGACACTGAAGCTTTCTTT
CASGTGQGADTEAFF
>many|TRBJ2-5|TRBV5-1|-
TGCGCCAGCAGCTTGGACTCCGGAGAGACCCAGTACTTC
CASSLDSGETQYF
>-|TRBJ1-5|TRBV10-3|-
TGTGCCATCAGTGTTGGGGCAGGGCGAGACCAGCCCCAGCATTTT
CAISVGAGRDQPQHF
>once|TRBJ1-1|TRBV2|-
TGTGCCAGCATTCTGGTGAACACTGAAGCTTTCTTT
CASILVNTEAFF
>few|TRBJ2-7|TRBV11-2|TRBD2
TGTGCCAGCAGGCTCTCCTGGGGACTAGCTAACTACGAGCAGTACTTC
CASRLSWGLANYEQYF
>-|TRBJ1-1|TRBV14|-
TGTGCCAGCAGCCAAGATGGCGAAAACACTGAAGCTTTCTTT
CASSQDGENTEAFF
>few|TRBJ1-1|TRBV24-1|-
TGTGCCACGAGGTTCGGAGAGAACACTGAAGCTTTCTTT
CATRFGENTEAFF
>-|TRBJ1-4|TRBV30|-
TGTGCCGCCTTAACAGGGCTTGGGGAAAAACTGTTTTTT
CAALTGLGEKLFF
>-|TRBJ2-7|TRBV20-1|-
TGCAGTGCTAGACCATCCGAGTACTACGAGCAGTACTTC
CSARPSEYYEQYF
>-|TRBJ1-5|TRBV20-1|-
TGCAGTGCTAGGAGGTTAACGGGTGGCAATCAGCCCCAGCATTTT
CSARRLTGGNQPQHF
>once|TRBJ1-2|TRBV28|TRBD1
TGTGCCAGCAGTTTACCCGCGGCAGGGGGCGGTGATGGCTACACCTTC
CASSLPAAGGGDGYTF
>few|TRBJ2-7|TRBV12-3/TRBV12-4|TRBD1
TGTGCCAGCAGACCCTCGACAGGGGGGTTTGGAGAGCAGTACTTC
CASRPSTGGFGEQYF
>-|TRBJ2-5|TRBV12-3/TRBV12-4|-
TGTGCCAGCAGTTTTCTTATTAATGCGGAGACCCAGTACTTC
CASSFLINAETQYF
>-|TRBJ2-3|TRBV12-3/TRBV12-4|TRBD2
TGTGCCAGCAGGGGGGGGTGGTTGAGCGCAGATACGCAGTATTTT
CASRGGWLSADTQYF